This T cell receptor beta chain came from a study of CD8 T cells in ankylosing spondylitis. Overall study findings and caveats: Clones linked with disease were CD8+ and fairly uncommon in the peripheral blood. According to the report, clones linked to the disease were significantly enriched in matched synovial fluid samples taken from ankylosing spondylitis patients.

This clonotype was observed at least ten times. Its antigen is as yet unknown. By quantitative 5'-RACE with molecular barcodes, the TCR beta libraries were made. One entry per CDR3 protein results from TCRdb running MiXCR on the 5' RACE reads. Altogether about 220,000 distinct CDR3 sequences are present, roughly 25% being singletons, with the ten largest covering around 6.3%. Germline CDR1 reads SGHTA; CDR2 reads FQGNSA. V was trimmed by 0 bases and J by 4 bases, leaving 12 bases between them. This CDR3 is built from 16 residues. V usage is TRBV7-2 and J usage is TRBJ2-2; D is possibly TRBD2 (6 bases). The origin of this receptor is a male donor with ankylosing spondylitis or in good health (not recorded which). Material: blood, either unsorted or a sorted T cell fraction (not recorded which). The CDR3 DNA sequence: TGTGCCAGCAGCTTAGCGGGACTTTCGGGCACCGGGGAGCTGTTTTTT. Translation: CASSLAGLSGTGELFF.